This TCR beta chain was retrieved from a study of beta chain features in type 1 diabetes. All of the isolated RNA was reverse transcribed, so expressed TCRB transcripts were sequenced. The method was immunoSEQ multiplex PCR; TCRdb's version includes in-frame clones alone and lacks a portion of them. The sample has 300,000 to 400,000 clones, about 10% seen once; the top ten hold 0.55% to 0.75%. The study's findings and limits: All four CD4+ subsets from Type 1 diabetes patients carried moderately but significantly shorter TCRB CDR3s. For type 1 diabetes patients, VDJ junctions showed fewer insertions and more deletions. Compared with healthy donors, patients appeared to share more similar naive, central memory and regulatory TCRB repertoires.

Comments on this clone: Its antigen remains unidentified.

The CDR3 consists of 12 residues. Germline CDR1 is MNHEY and CDR2 is SMNVEV (reference sequence). CD4+ cells of the naive, central memory, regulatory and stem cell-like memory types were sorted via CD45RO/CCR7/CD25/CD127/CD95/CD27. The TCR originated in a man aged 25 to 45 with type 1 diabetes. The rearrangement uses TRBV27 and TRBJ1-1; D gene unclear. What was sequenced was central memory CD4+ T cells from blood. For the CDR3, the DNA is TGTTCCAAGGCCCCCTGGGTCACTGAAGCTTTCTTT. This sequence encodes CSKAPWVTEAFF.